The sequence of this TCR beta chain was determined in a study of blood T cell repertoires in COVID-19. The wider study: The samples span acute and convalescent COVID-19 from the United States, Italy and Spain. Nucleic acid was either cDNA or gDNA, and it came from T cells, B-cell-depleted T cells, or PBMCs.

There are 19 residues in the CDR3. Libraries were prepared by immunoSEQ multiplex PCR; TCRdb keeps only in-frame clonotypes and omits some of them. The table has about 170,000 clones, 70% to 85% seen once; the top ten hold roughly 1.1%. The J gene is TRBJ2-1, the V gene TRBV21-1; TRBD2, the table's D call, was not compared with the DNA. TRBV21-1 is a known pseudogene. This receptor was taken from a man in his fifties or sixties who had recovered from COVID-19. Specimen: peripheral blood. The CDR3 region is CASSKGASGGPDLNNEQFF. The CDR3 DNA is TGTGCCAGCAGCAAAGGAGCTAGCGGGGGCCCTGACTTAAACAATGAGCAGTTCTTC.